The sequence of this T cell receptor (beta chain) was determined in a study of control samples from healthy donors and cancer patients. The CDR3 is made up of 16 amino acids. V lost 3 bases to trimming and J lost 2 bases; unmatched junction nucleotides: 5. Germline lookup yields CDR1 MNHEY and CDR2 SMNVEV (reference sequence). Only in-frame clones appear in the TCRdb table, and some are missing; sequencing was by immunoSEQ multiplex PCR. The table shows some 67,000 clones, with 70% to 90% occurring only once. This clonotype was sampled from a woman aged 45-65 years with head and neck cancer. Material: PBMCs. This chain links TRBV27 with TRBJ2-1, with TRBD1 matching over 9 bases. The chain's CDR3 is CASSLGGQGPYNEQFF. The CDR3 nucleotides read TGTGCCAGCAGTTTGGGGGGACAGGGTCCCTACAATGAGCAGTTCTTC.